The clone carrying this T cell receptor (beta chain) was counted a few times. V was shortened by 3 bases and J by 5 bases, with 17 bases between the two germline ends. CDR1 is DFQATT, CDR2 SNEGSKA, per germline (reference sequence). This CDR3 spans 15 amino acids. The sample belongs to a study of blood T cells in healthy people across ages. A J-beta primer mix and a sample-barcoded 5' primer were used in a second PCR of roughly 6 to 11 cycles. TCRdb reanalysed the 5' RACE reads using MiXCR and keeps one entry per CDR3 protein. The sample has more than 650,000 distinct CDR3 sequences, roughly 24% seen once. The sample was also reused in another study, on T cells of mothers and their children. Per that study: A few healthy Caucasian mothers and their six children were the donors. An overlap that was slightly higher, though non-significant, was seen in related mother-child pairs versus unrelated pairs. Nobody spotted any persistent microchimeric T cell clones.

This clonotype was obtained from a boy between 10 and 17 years old in good health. Sequencing was done on a sample of blood. The chain employs TRBV20-1 and TRBJ1-3; D call uncertain. The chain's CDR3 is CSASPSKGERNTIYF. The CDR3 DNA follows: TGCAGTGCTAGCCCTAGTAAGGGTGAACGAAACACCATATATTTT.